Below are 8 T cell receptor beta chains sequenced from a single sample in a study of cytomegalovirus exposure and HLA in healthy donors. The study ran its PCR with 60 Vbeta and 13 Jbeta primers. TCRdb's table, derived via immunoSEQ multiplex PCR, lists solely in-frame clones and lacks some. The sample consists of roughly 120,000 clones, 73% of them appearing once. The sequenced material came from PBMCs. The receptor set was obtained from a man aged 55 to 70 in good health and CMV-seropositive.

V usage is TRBV5-4 and J usage is TRBJ1-6, with 10 bases aligning to TRBD1. The CDR3 spans 14 residues. From germline, CDR1 is SGHNT and CDR2 YYREEE (reference sequence). V was pared by 3 bases and J by 9 bases, with 3 bases of the junction left unmatched. The CDR3 nucleotides read TGTGCCAGCAGCTCCCGGGACAGGGGTTCACCCCTCCACTTT. Its translation: CASSSRDRGSPLHF.

The DNA for the CDR3 is TGCGCCAGCAGCTCATACGGAAGGGGAAACTCTGGAAACACCATATATTTT. Translating gives CASSSYGRGNSGNTIYF. The chain uses TRBV5-1 and TRBJ1-3, with D tentatively TRBD1 (5 bases). V was trimmed by 3 bases and J by 0 bases, leaving 16 bases between them. Germline assignment: CDR1 SGHRS and CDR2 YFSETQ. This CDR3 has 17 amino acids.

The CDR3 reads CASSLGQGDEQFF. Here the CDR3 DNA reads TGTGCCAGCAGCTTGGGACAGGGCGATGAGCAGTTCTTC. This sequence joins TRBV7-9 and TRBJ2-1, with 9 bases identical to TRBD1. J was trimmed by 8 bases and V by 3 bases; bases with no gene match: 2. The germline CDR1 and CDR2 sequences are SEHNR and FQNEAQ (reference sequence). This CDR3 spans 13 amino acids. The variable domain in full, with the rest retrieved from reference TRBV7-9 and TRBJ2-1, is DTGVSQNPRHKITKRGQNVTFRCDPISEHNRLYWYRQTLGQGPEFLTYFQNEAQLEKSRLLSDRFSAERPKGSFSTLEIQRTEQGDSAMYLCASSLGQGDEQFFGPGTRLTVL.

The chain combines TRBV4-2 with TRBJ2-3, with TRBD2 as a possible D gene (7 bases). This CDR3 contains 18 residues. The V gene's germline CDR1 is LGHNA and CDR2 YNFKEQ. V lost 4 bases and J 6 bases, leaving 26 bases between the germline ends. The CDR3 DNA follows: TGTGCCAGCAGCCTTCAAGGGGGAGGGGACTCAGGCGTGGATACGCAGTATTTT. Translating gives CASSLQGGGDSGVDTQYF.

The chain carries TRBV5-1 and TRBJ2-3; 7 bases map to TRBD2. J lost 5 bases, V lost 1 base, and 7 bases had no gene match. The CDR3 length is 15 residues. The germline CDR1 and CDR2 sequences are SGHRS and YFSETQ. In nucleotides, the CDR3 is TGCGCCAGCAGCTTGCTAACTAGCGATGAAGATACGCAGTATTTT. It is translated as CASSLLTSDEDTQYF.

The rearrangement links TRBV5-4 to TRBJ2-1; unclear D gene. The CDR3 covers 15 residues. Germline V gene lookup returns CDR1 SGHNT and CDR2 YYREEE (reference sequence). V lost 4 bases, J lost 8 bases, and 19 bases lay in between. CDR3 nucleotides: TGTGCCAGCAGCCCCCTGGCGAAGATGGGCGATGAGCAGTTCTTC. Amino acids: CASSPLAKMGDEQFF.

This chain uses TRBV27 with TRBJ1-4, with D possibly TRBD1 on 5 matching bases. Trimming cost V 5 bases and J 7 bases, with 17 bases left between them. The CDR3 extends over 15 amino acids. From germline, CDR1 is MNHEY and CDR2 SMNVEV (reference sequence). CDR3 sequence: CASSLTSQRGEKLFF. DNA for the CDR3: TGTGCCAGCAGTCTAACATCCCAAAGGGGTGAAAAACTGTTTTTT.

V gene TRBV4-2 combines with J gene TRBJ2-1, with 7 bases identical to TRBD2. The CDR3 spans 15 residues. The germline CDR1 and CDR2 sequences are LGHNA and YNFKEQ. The ends lost 4 bases at V and 4 bases at J; junction bases unmatched: 7. CDR3 residues: CASSLEWGGYNEQFF. The CDR3 nucleotides are TGTGCCAGCAGCCTTGAGTGGGGGGGGTACAATGAGCAGTTCTTC.